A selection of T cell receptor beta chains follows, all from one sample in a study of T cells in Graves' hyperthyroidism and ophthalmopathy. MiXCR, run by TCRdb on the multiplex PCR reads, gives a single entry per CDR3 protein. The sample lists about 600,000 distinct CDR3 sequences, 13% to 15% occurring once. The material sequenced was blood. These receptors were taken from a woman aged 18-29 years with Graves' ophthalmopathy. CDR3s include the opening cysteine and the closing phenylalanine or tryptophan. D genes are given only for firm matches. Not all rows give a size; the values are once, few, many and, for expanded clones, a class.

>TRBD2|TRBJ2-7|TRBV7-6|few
CASSPTSALSYEQYF
TGTGCCAGCAGCCCAACTAGCGCCCTATCCTACGAGCAGTACTTC
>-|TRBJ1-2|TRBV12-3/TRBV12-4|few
CASSGGHSLYGYTF
TGTGCCAGCAGTGGTGGTCATTCCCTCTATGGCTACACCTTC
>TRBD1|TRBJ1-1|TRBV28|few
CASGDRGYTEAFF
TGTGCCAGCGGGGACAGGGGATACACTGAAGCTTTCTTT
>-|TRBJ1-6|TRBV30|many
CAWSTVARSPLHF
TGTGCCTGGAGTACAGTCGCTCGGTCACCCCTCCACTTT
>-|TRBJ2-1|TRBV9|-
CASSETDSYNEQFF
TGTGCCAGCAGCGAGACAGATTCCTACAATGAGCAGTTCTTC
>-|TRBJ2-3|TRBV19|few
CASSMYAHRGSTDTQYF
TGTGCCAGTAGTATGTATGCGCATAGGGGTAGCACAGATACGCAGTATTTT
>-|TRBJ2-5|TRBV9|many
CASSVRGDPSQETQYF
TGTGCCAGCAGCGTCCGAGGGGACCCTAGCCAAGAGACCCAGTACTTC
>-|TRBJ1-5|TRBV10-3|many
CAISSREEPQHF
TGTGCCATCAGTTCCCGGGAAGAGCCCCAGCATTTT
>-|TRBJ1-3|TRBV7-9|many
CASSPTVSGNTIYF
TGTGCCAGCAGCCCGACAGTCTCTGGAAACACCATATATTTT
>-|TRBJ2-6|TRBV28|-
CASSPPRHTGANVLTF
TGTGCCAGCAGTCCCCCCCGGCATACTGGGGCCAACGTCCTGACTTTC
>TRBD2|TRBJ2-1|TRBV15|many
CATSRGTSGRYNEQFF
TGTGCCACCAGCAGAGGGACTAGCGGGAGGTACAATGAGCAGTTCTTC
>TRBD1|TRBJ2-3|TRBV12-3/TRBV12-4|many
CASSPRDRETDTQYF
TGTGCCAGCAGTCCCCGGGACAGGGAGACAGATACGCAGTATTTT
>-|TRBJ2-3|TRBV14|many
CASSPNIAPTQYF
TGTGCCAGCAGTCCCAACATAGCTCCTACGCAGTATTTT